Listed here are 16 T cell receptor beta chains from one sample, sequenced in a study of cytomegalovirus exposure and HLA in healthy donors. Sequencing used immunoSEQ multiplex PCR; TCRdb keeps in-frame clones, though not all of them. The sample carries 260,000 or so clones, around 90% recorded once. Material: PBMCs. The receptor source for this set is a woman in her twenties or thirties in good health and CMV-seronegative.

The table lists this clone with a count of one. This chain links TRBV11-2 with TRBJ2-7; 11 bases map to TRBD2. V lost 1 base, J lost 0 bases, and 8 bases stayed unmatched. The CDR3 length is 18 residues. The germline V gene has CDR1 SGHAT and CDR2 FQNNGV. The CDR3: CASSLGTGLADSSYEQYF. The CDR3 DNA is TGTGCCAGCAGCTTAGGAACGGGACTAGCGGATTCCTCCTACGAGCAGTACTTC.

The chain recombines TRBV5-1 with TRBJ2-2; TRBD2 aligns across 14 bases. Germline assignment: CDR1 SGHRS and CDR2 YFSETQ. Trimming took 6 bases from V and 6 from J; bases not matched to a gene: 7. The CDR3 consists of 16 residues. The CDR3 loop is CASITTSGRDAGELFF. The DNA for the CDR3 is TGCGCCAGCATCACGACTAGCGGGAGGGATGCCGGGGAGCTGTTTTTT.

This clone occurred a few times. This sample includes further DNA sequences coding for the same CDR3. The chain is built from TRBV5-1 and TRBJ2-5; 8 bases map to TRBD1. The CDR3 extends over 14 amino acids. V lost 0 bases, J lost 5 bases, and 3 bases stayed unmatched. Germline V gene lookup returns CDR1 SGHRS and CDR2 YFSETQ. CDR3 sequence: CASSLGQGAETQYF. As DNA, the CDR3 is TGCGCCAGCAGCTTGGGCCAGGGGGCTGAGACCCAGTACTTC.

This chain connects TRBV9 to TRBJ1-3; D remains unclear. Trimming pared 3 bases from V and 2 bases from J, leaving 9 bases between. Germline V gene sequence: CDR1 SGDLS, CDR2 YYNGEE. The CDR3 spans 14 residues. In DNA, the CDR3 is TGTGCCAGCAGCGCGCGACCTGCTGGAAACACCATATATTTT. This sequence encodes CASSARPAGNTIYF.

V is TRBV21-1 and J is TRBJ2-7; the D call TRBD1 from the table was never checked on the DNA. TRBV21-1 is recorded as a pseudogene. This CDR3 contains 13 residues. Here the CDR3 DNA reads TGTGCCAGCAGCACTATGCAGGGTTACGAGCAGTACTTC. This sequence encodes CASSTMQGYEQYF.

This clone was observed a single time. This chain uses TRBV19 with TRBJ2-2, with D perhaps TRBD2 (5 bases). Trimming pared 3 bases from V and 6 bases from J, leaving 8 bases between. The germline gives CDR1 LNHDA, CDR2 SQIVND (reference sequence). The CDR3 consists of 13 residues. The CDR3 sequence is CASSIGEPGELFF. DNA for the CDR3: TGTGCCAGTAGTATCGGGGAGCCCGGGGAGCTGTTTTTT.

In the case of this clone: Other DNA sequences within the sample encode an identical CDR3. The genes are TRBV7-2 and TRBJ2-1; 11 bases agree with TRBD2. Germline assignment: CDR1 SGHTA and CDR2 FQGNSA. The ends lost 2 bases at V and 4 bases at J; junction bases unmatched: 1. The CDR3 length is 15 residues. CDR3 coding DNA: TGTGCCAGCAGCTTACTAGCGGGAGGATACAATGAGCAGTTCTTC. It specifies CASSLLAGGYNEQFF.

This rearrangement joins TRBV7-8 to TRBJ2-7, with D perhaps TRBD2 (6 bases). The CDR3 is 15 residues long. The ends were cut back, 3 bases at V and 4 bases at J, with 16 bases in the middle. Looked up from germline, CDR1 is SGHVS and CDR2 is FQNEAQ. The CDR3 DNA is TGTGCCAGCAGCTTGGTGGGAGGCCTGAAATACGAGCAGTACTTC. Amino acids: CASSLVGGLKYEQYF.

The rearrangement links TRBV13 to TRBJ2-5; the match to TRBD2 covers 11 bases. The CDR3 runs to 16 residues. V shed 3 bases and J 5 bases; nucleotides not matched to a gene: 8. In germline, CDR1 is PRHDT, CDR2 FYEKMQ (reference sequence). The DNA of the CDR3 is TGTGCCAGCAGCTTCTCCCTAGCGGGAGGCGATGAGACCCAGTACTTC. It translates to CASSFSLAGGDETQYF.

V and J are TRBV5-1 and TRBJ2-7, with D perhaps TRBD2 (6 bases). Germline-derived CDR1 and CDR2 are SGHRS and YFSETQ. V lost 0 bases, J lost 5 bases, and 12 bases lay in between. The CDR3 sequence is 14 residues long. The CDR3 nucleotides read TGCGCCAGCAGCTTGGGCGGGGCGAGGCACGAGCAGTACTTC. It is translated as CASSLGGARHEQYF.

The V call is TRBV21-1, the J call TRBJ2-7; the table's D call, TRBD1, has no DNA check behind it. TRBV21-1 is noted as a pseudogene. The CDR3 is made up of 17 amino acids. This CDR3 reads CASSNGGLCPGSYEQYF. The CDR3 DNA is TGTGCCAGCAGCAATGGGGGCCTATGTCCTGGCTCCTACGAGCAGTACTTC.

The CDR3 DNA follows: TGTGCCAGCAGTTTCACCCCTAGCGGATCCTACGAGCAGTACTTC. It is translated as CASSFTPSGSYEQYF. The rearrangement uses TRBV28 and TRBJ2-7, with 7 bases lining up with TRBD2. This CDR3 spans 15 amino acids. CDR1 is MDHEN and CDR2 is SYDVKM in the germline V gene. The V segment lost 3 bases and the J segment 1 base; nucleotides outside the gene matches: 6.

This clone occurred a few times. The genes are TRBV4-2 and TRBJ2-5; 7 bases match TRBD2. J gave up 5 bases and V 1 base, and 1 base lay outside the gene matches. The germline gives CDR1 LGHNA, CDR2 YNFKEQ. The CDR3 contains 13 residues. The CDR3 region has the DNA TGTGCCAGCAGCCAAGTCGGGGGGGAGACCCAGTACTTC. It specifies CASSQVGGETQYF.

V gene TRBV6-5 combines with J gene TRBJ2-5; maybe TRBD1 (5 bases). Germline CDR1 and CDR2: MNHEY and SVGAGI. V lost 6 bases, J lost 1 base, and 9 bases lay in between. This CDR3 comprises 13 residues. In nucleotides, the CDR3 is TGTGCCAGCAGCCCAGGGATCCAAGAGACCCAGTACTTC. Translated, it gives CASSPGIQETQYF.

The chain carries TRBV27 and TRBJ1-2, with no clear D. V was clipped by 2 bases and J by 10 bases, with 11 bases between them. This CDR3 has 12 residues. Germline CDR1 is MNHEY and CDR2 is SMNVEV (reference sequence). This CDR3 reads CASSLGVGDYTF. The CDR3 nucleotides read TGTGCCAGCAGTTTAGGGGTTGGAGACTACACCTTC.

Here the CDR3 DNA reads TGCGCCAGCAGTTCCGCGTCTCCCTACGAGCAGTACTTC. Amino acids: CASSSASPYEQYF. The rearrangement uses TRBV10-2 and TRBJ2-7; no reliable D call. V shed 5 bases and J shed 2 bases, with 10 bases lying between them. The CDR3 contains 13 residues. Germline CDR1 is WSHSY and CDR2 is SAAADI.